This T cell receptor beta chain was recovered during a study of T cell repertoires in cytomegalovirus infection. Turning to the study itself: Public signatures in TCR beta pointed to CMV infection and matching HLA type.

The study's findings and limits: It was HLA-C-restricted CMV-specific TCR beta clonotypes that dominated the response ex vivo.

This clonotype showed up many times. As yet, its antigen is unknown. TCRdb reprocessed the reads with MiXCR, giving one entry per CDR3 protein. The repertoire has some 700,000 distinct CDR3 sequences, under 40% of them found once; the top ten carry around 3%. The CDR3 extends over 17 amino acids. J was trimmed by 5 bases and V by 6 bases; bases with no gene match: 13. The chain recombines TRBV12-3 or TRBV12-4 with TRBJ2-5; 12 nucleotides line up with TRBD2. Sequencing was carried out using PBMCs. The receptor comes from a human donor in good health (CMV status not recorded). Some clones in this sample may be carry-over from other donors' samples. For the CDR3, the DNA is TGTGCCAGCAGCCCCCCAAGTGGACTAGCGGGGCGGGAGACCCAGTACTTC. Translated, it gives CASSPPSGLAGRETQYF.